These T cell receptor beta chains were read from a single sample in a study of CD8 T cells in Susac syndrome. TCRdb analysed the immunoSEQ multiplex PCR reads with MiXCR anew, one entry per CDR3 protein. The sample has 71,000 or so distinct CDR3 sequences, around 96% seen once. The sample comprised CD4+ T cells from PBMCs. These TCRs come from a human donor with multiple sclerosis. Both conserved end residues are part of each CDR3. A D gene is named only where the DNA matches it firmly. Size tells how often a clone was seen (once, few, many) or the class of an expanded clone, and some rows leave it out.

d_call clone_size j_call v_call cdr3_nt cdr3_aa
- - TRBJ2-2 TRBV7-7 TGTGCTAGCAGCTTAGTAGCGAACACCGGGGAGCTGTTTTTT CASSLVANTGELFF
TRBD1 - TRBJ1-1 TRBV12-3/TRBV12-4 TGTGCCAGCAGTTTATGGGCAGGGGGTCGGTTGAACACTGAAGCTTTCTTT CASSLWAGGRLNTEAFF
- - TRBJ1-5 TRBV10-3 TGTGCCATCAGGGGGAATCAGCCCCAGCATTTT CAIRGNQPQHF
- - TRBJ1-5 TRBV20-1 TGCAGTGCTAGAGATTCAGCAGTTGCCAATCAGCCCCAGCATTTT CSARDSAVANQPQHF
TRBD1 - TRBJ1-6 TRBV9 TGTGCCAGCAGCGTAAGGACAGGGGGCTCACCCCTCCACTTT CASSVRTGGSPLHF
- few TRBJ2-7 TRBV7-9 TGTGCCAGCAGCTCAGGACGGGCCTACGAGCAGTACTTC CASSSGRAYEQYF
TRBD2 - TRBJ2-5 TRBV11-2 TGTGCCAGCAGCCCAGCGGGGCTGTACCAAGAGACCCAGTACTTC CASSPAGLYQETQYF
TRBD1 - TRBJ2-5 TRBV12-3/TRBV12-4 TGTGCCAGCAGTTTCGAGGGGGCCCGCGAGACCCAGTACTTC CASSFEGARETQYF
- - TRBJ1-4 TRBV20-1 TGCAGTGCTAGGAGGCAGGTTAATGAAAAACTGTTTTTT CSARRQVNEKLFF
TRBD1 - TRBJ2-7 TRBV5-4 TGTGCCAGCAGCTCCTCCGGACAGGGGAGCCACGAGCAGTACTTC CASSSSGQGSHEQYF
- - TRBJ2-2 TRBV29-1 TGCAGCGTCCACGGGGGCACCGGGGAGCTGTTTTTT CSVHGGTGELFF
TRBD1 - TRBJ1-2 TRBV11-3 TGTGCCAGCAGCCCGATGACAGGGGACTATGGCTACACCTTC CASSPMTGDYGYTF
- - TRBJ2-3 TRBV4-1 TGCGCCAGCAGCCAAGATAACGTAGGGACAGATACGCAGTATTTT CASSQDNVGTDTQYF
TRBD2 - TRBJ2-1 TRBV20-1 TGCAGTGCTAGAGATAGGGTAGCGGGGGTCAATGAGCAGTTCTTC CSARDRVAGVNEQFF
- once TRBJ1-5 TRBV30 TGTGCCTGGAGTGCCAGGGGATTGTCTCAGCCCCAGCATTTT CAWSARGLSQPQHF
- - TRBJ2-7 TRBV20-1 TGCAGTGCAACGACAGGATCTCCGAGCTCCTACGAGCAGTACTTC CSATTGSPSSYEQYF
- - TRBJ1-1 TRBV6-2/TRBV6-3 TGTGCCAGCAGTTACTGGGAGGGTGAAGCTTTCTTT CASSYWEGEAFF
- - TRBJ2-5 TRBV19 TGTGCCAGTAGTCCGAACTTCATGGCGGAGACCCAGTACTTC CASSPNFMAETQYF
TRBD1 - TRBJ1-5 TRBV19 TGTGCCAGTAGCAACTCGGACAGGTACAATCAGCCCCAGCATTTT CASSNSDRYNQPQHF
- - TRBJ2-3 TRBV28 TGTGCCAGCAGTTTGCAGACAGGTATCGCGCAGTATTTT CASSLQTGIAQYF
- - TRBJ1-1 TRBV18 TGTGCCAGCTCACCACTTGGGACAACGAACACTGAAGCTTTCTTT CASSPLGTTNTEAFF
- - TRBJ2-3 TRBV5-1 TGCGCCAGCAGCCCGGGACATTCCGGGAATACGCAGTATTTT CASSPGHSGNTQYF
- - TRBJ2-7 TRBV20-1 TGCAGTGCTAGAACAGATTCCTACGAGCAGTACTTC CSARTDSYEQYF
- - TRBJ2-1 TRBV7-9 TGTGCCAGCAGCCTCTTTGGGAGCTCCTACAATGAGCAGTTCTTC CASSLFGSSYNEQFF
- - TRBJ2-1 TRBV9 TGTGCCAGCAGCAACCGACAGAGCTCCTACAATGAGCAGTTCTTC CASSNRQSSYNEQFF
- - TRBJ2-7 TRBV24-1 TGTGCCACCCTACCGGACTTGTTC CATLPDLF
- - TRBJ1-4 TRBV28 TGTGCCAGCACCCCGGGCCCCAAACCAACCGTAAAACTGTTTTTT CASTPGPKPTVKLFF
- - TRBJ1-1 TRBV3-1 TGTGCCAGCAGCCCTAGGGAGACTGAAGCTTTCTTT CASSPRETEAFF
- once TRBJ2-3 TRBV29-1 TGCAGCGTGTCTATGGGGGCCCGGGATACGCAGTATTTT CSVSMGARDTQYF
TRBD1 - TRBJ2-7 TRBV5-1 TGCGCCAGCAGCTTGTTAACAGGGGGCGGGAACGAGCAGTACTTC CASSLLTGGGNEQYF
- - TRBJ2-3 TRBV20-1 TGCAGTGCTCAAAGGGACCTACATGCAGATACGCAGTATTTT CSAQRDLHADTQYF
- - TRBJ2-5 TRBV6-6 TGTGCCAGCAGTCCGAGGGTAGAGACCCAGTACTTC CASSPRVETQYF
- - TRBJ2-2 TRBV20-1 TGCAGTGCCCTAAGGGACCGTCGCACCGGGGAGCTGTTTTTT CSALRDRRTGELFF
- - TRBJ2-7 TRBV7-7 TGTGCTAGCAGCTTAGCCGCGGCTAGCGTAGAGCAGTACTTC CASSLAAASVEQYF
- - TRBJ2-2 TRBV5-1 TGCGCCAGCAGCTCCCAAGCAGGCGTTACCGGGGAGCTGTTTTTT CASSSQAGVTGELFF
- - TRBJ1-6 TRBV9 TGTGCCAGCAGCGTGGTACGTGGGGCGGATTCACCCCTCCACTTT CASSVVRGADSPLHF
- - TRBJ1-1 TRBV29-1 TGCAGCGTTCGCAGGACTGAGGGCACTGAAGCTTTCTTT CSVRRTEGTEAFF
- once TRBJ2-1 TRBV19 TGTGCCAGTAGGCCCGGCTGGCAGGGGTTCTACAATGAGCAGTTCTTC CASRPGWQGFYNEQFF
- - TRBJ2-6 TRBV5-1 TGCGCCAGCAGCCGTTCCTCTGGGGCCAACGTCCTGACTTTC CASSRSSGANVLTF
- - TRBJ1-6 TRBV30 TGTGCCTGGAGTAAGACTCCGAATTCACCCCTCCACTTT CAWSKTPNSPLHF
- - TRBJ2-5 TRBV7-8 TGTGCCAGCAGCTTAGTTATTTCAGAGACCCAGTACTTC CASSLVISETQYF
TRBD2 - TRBJ2-2 TRBV6-5 TGTGCCAGCAGTTACTCAGGAGCGGGGGAGACCACCGGGGAGCTGTTTTTT CASSYSGAGETTGELFF
- - TRBJ2-4 TRBV6-5 TGTGCCAGCAGTTATCCCAGGACCAGGGCGACAGCCAAAAACATTCAGTACTTC CASSYPRTRATAKNIQYF
- - TRBJ2-3 TRBV3-1 TGTGCCAGCAGCTCGGGGGCAGCAGCTAGCACAGATACGCAGTATTTT CASSSGAAASTDTQYF
TRBD1 - TRBJ2-2 TRBV29-1 TGCAGCGTGGACAGGGGGGGAACCGGGGAGCTGTTTTTT CSVDRGGTGELFF
- - TRBJ1-5 TRBV4-1 TGCGCCAGCAGCCAAGGGAACCCTCTTCTCAATCAGCCCCAGCATTTT CASSQGNPLLNQPQHF
- - TRBJ2-3 TRBV6-5 TGTGCCAGCAGGGACAGTTCGGGAGATACGCAGTATTTT CASRDSSGDTQYF
TRBD2 - TRBJ2-1 TRBV11-2 TGTGCCAGCAGCTCCCTCGCGGGGGGGAATGAGCAGTTCTTC CASSSLAGGNEQFF
- - TRBJ2-3 TRBV30 TGTGCCTGGAGAAAGGCGAGCACAGATACGCAGTATTTT CAWRKASTDTQYF
- once TRBJ2-3 TRBV7-9 TGTGCCAGCAGCTTATCGACTAGCACAGATACGCAGTATTTT CASSLSTSTDTQYF
TRBD1 - TRBJ1-1 TRBV2 TGTGCCAGCATGCGACAGGGTGTTACTGAAGCTTTCTTT CASMRQGVTEAFF
- - TRBJ1-1 TRBV28 TGTGCCAGCAGGGGATACACTGAAGCTTTCTTT CASRGYTEAFF
- - TRBJ1-4 TRBV19 TGTGCCAGTAGTATAGATCTTGCAGGCGGGTCTGAAAAACTGTTTTTT CASSIDLAGGSEKLFF